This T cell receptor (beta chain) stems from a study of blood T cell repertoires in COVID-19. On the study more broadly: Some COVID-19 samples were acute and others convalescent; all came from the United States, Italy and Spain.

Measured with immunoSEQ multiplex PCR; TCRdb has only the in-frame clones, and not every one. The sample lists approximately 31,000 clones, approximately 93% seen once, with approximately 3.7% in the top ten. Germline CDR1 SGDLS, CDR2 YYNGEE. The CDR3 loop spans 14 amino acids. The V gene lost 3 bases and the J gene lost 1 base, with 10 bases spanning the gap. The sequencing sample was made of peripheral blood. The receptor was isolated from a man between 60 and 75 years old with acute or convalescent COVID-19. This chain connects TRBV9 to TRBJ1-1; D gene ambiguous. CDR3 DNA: TGTGCCAGCAGCGCCCCGTGGAGGAACACTGAAGCTTTCTTT. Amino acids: CASSAPWRNTEAFF.